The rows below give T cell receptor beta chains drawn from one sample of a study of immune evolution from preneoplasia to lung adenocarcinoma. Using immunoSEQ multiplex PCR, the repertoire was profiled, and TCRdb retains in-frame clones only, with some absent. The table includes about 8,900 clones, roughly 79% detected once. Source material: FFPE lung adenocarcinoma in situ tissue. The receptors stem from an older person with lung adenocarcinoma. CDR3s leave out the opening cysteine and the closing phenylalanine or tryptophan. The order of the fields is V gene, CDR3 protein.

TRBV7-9 ASSFGTSGGPYNEQF
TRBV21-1 ASSKARQRQLPPYSYEQY
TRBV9 ASSVEGLPFYEQY
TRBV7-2 ASLASGTTASAGANVLT
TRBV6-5 ASSPERVSTEAF
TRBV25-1 ASSGSGADSYEQY
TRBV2 ASRALNTEAF
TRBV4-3 ASSQEWGNYGYT
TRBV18 ASSLSAGGGVGEKLF
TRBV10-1 ASSIFGLSSYEQY